Below, 10 T cell receptor beta chains from the same sample are listed, as sequenced in a study of T cell clonality in common variable immunodeficiency. Some clones are missing from TCRdb's copy, which holds only in-frame ones; the method was immunoSEQ multiplex PCR. This sample includes some 44,000 clones with no singletons; its ten biggest clones take up more than 9%. Source material: peripheral blood mononuclear cells. These receptors all come from a person aged 18-70 years in good health.

This clone has only a few counts. One end of the junction varies from germline; a read error may be responsible. Incomplete CDR3 DNA: TGTGCCAGCATTGAAAAGGGGACAGGGGCCTACGAG. Translated, it gives CASIEKGTGAYE. The whole CDR3 protein reads CASIEKGTGAYEQYF. This rearrangement joins TRBV6-1 to TRBJ2-7; TRBD1 matches 10 bases. The read falls 3 residues short of the CDR3 end, and the missing part is taken from the germline J gene. Per the germline V gene, CDR1 is MNHNS and CDR2 is SASEGT. CDR3 length equals 15 residues.

This clone was counted ten times or more. Sequencing ends 3 residues short of the CDR3 end; the germline J gene provides the rest. V usage is TRBV18 and J usage is TRBJ1-4, with TRBD1 matching over 7 bases. Per the germline V gene, CDR1 is KGHSH and CDR2 is LQKENI. The CDR3 is 16 amino acids. V lost 4 bases and J lost 5; bases outside the gene matches: 10. CDR3 residues: CASSRSPGQSNEKLFF. The covered CDR3 bases are TGTGCCAGCTCACGATCCCCGGGACAGTCGAATGAAAAA.

Ten or more counts support this clone. Read sequence stops 3 residues before the CDR3 end, and the germline J gene provides the missing end. The chain employs TRBV12-3 or TRBV12-4 and TRBJ1-1, with 7 nucleotides matching TRBD1. The junction had 10 bases not matched to a gene; V was cut back by 5 bases and J by 7 bases. This CDR3 comprises 14 residues. CDR3 residues: CASSQTGTVIEAFF. The CDR3 bases that were read are TGTGCCAGCAGTCAAACCGGGACAGTAATTGAA.

This clone was detected many times. Read data end 3 residues before the CDR3 end; the end is taken from the germline J gene. The chain has TRBV13 and TRBJ1-2; TRBD1 aligns across 7 bases. The CDR3 is 14 residues long. Germline CDR1 PRHDT, CDR2 FYEKMQ (reference sequence). The V gene end was trimmed by 5 bases and the J gene end by 4 bases; junction bases not matched to a gene: 7. The CDR3: CASSTRTGTYGYTF. CDR3 DNA, as far as it was read: TGTGCCAGCAGCACACGGACAGGAACCTATGGC.

This clone was seen many times. The CDR3 end lies 3 residues beyond the end of the read and is filled in from the germline J gene. The chain carries TRBV4-1 and TRBJ1-2, with a weak D call TRBD1 (5 bases). V lost 4 bases and J lost 3, with 12 bases in between. Germline V gene data show CDR1 as MGHRA and CDR2 as YSYEKL. This CDR3 comprises 14 residues. The chain's CDR3 is CASSPRGSHYGYTF. The part of the CDR3 DNA that was read is TGCGCCAGCAGCCCGCGGGGGTCCCACTATGGC.

This clone was seen at least ten times. From the germline J gene comes the end of the CDR3, since the read stops 3 residues before it. The chain joins TRBV11-3 to TRBJ1-5; D remains ambiguous. The CDR3 length is 13 residues. Germline CDR1 reads SGHNT; CDR2 reads YENEEA. Trimming removed 2 bases from V and 4 bases from J, with 6 bases in between. The CDR3 DNA, read in part, is TGTGCCAGCAGCTTAAACCGGAATCAGCCC. Its protein is CASSLNRNQP. In full, the CDR3 is CASSLNRNQPQHF.

This clone was picked up many times. The read terminates 3 residues ahead of where the CDR3 ends, so the germline J gene completes it. V usage is TRBV3-1 (or the pseudogene TRBV3-2) and J usage is TRBJ2-1; 9 nucleotides agree with TRBD1. V dropped 4 bases and J dropped 6; count of bases not matched to a gene: 4. This CDR3 spans 14 amino acids. Looked up from germline, CDR1 is LGHDT and CDR2 is YNNKEL (reference sequence). CDR3 sequence reads: CASSPRQGVNEQFF. Incomplete CDR3 DNA: TGTGCCAGCAGCCCCCGACAGGGGGTCAATGAG.

This clone was seen ten or more times. The read finishes 3 residues shy of the CDR3 end, and the germline J gene is used to complete it. The chain joins TRBV6-2 or TRBV6-3 to TRBJ2-7; 7 bases agree with TRBD1. CDR1 and CDR2 from the germline V gene are MNHEY and SVGEGT. The CDR3 is 14 residues long. V trimming: 6 bases; J trimming: 5 bases; junction bases outside the gene matches: 10. The covered CDR3 bases are TGTGCCAGCAGAACAGCCGGGACAGCTCACGAG. As protein: CASRTAGTAHE. The whole CDR3 sequence is CASRTAGTAHEQYF.

This clone was recorded at least ten times. With the read ending 3 residues before the CDR3 end, the germline J gene is used to fill in that end. The chain is built from TRBV12-5 and TRBJ1-1; D perhaps matches TRBD1 (6 bases). The CDR3 extends over 14 amino acids. Germline CDR1 and CDR2: LGHNT and FRNRAP. CDR3 DNA, as far as it was read: TGTGCTAGTGGACAAGGAGCTTCCACAGGGATG. It encodes CASGQGASTGM. The whole CDR3 protein is CASGQGASTGMAFF.

A word on this clone: The read ends 3 residues early relative to the CDR3; the germline J gene fills the gap. The chain is built from TRBV7-9 and TRBJ1-5; D possibly corresponds to TRBD1 (5 bases). V lost 1 base, J lost 9 bases, and 13 bases lay in between. This CDR3 is built from 14 residues. Germline loops: CDR1 SEHNR, CDR2 FQNEAQ (reference sequence). The CDR3 sequence is CASSLGVVGGPQHF. The CDR3 bases that were read are TGTGCCAGCAGCTTAGGGGTGGTGGGGGGGCCC. The full variable domain, in which reference TRBV7-9 and TRBJ1-5 provide the parts outside the CDR3, is DTGVSQNPRHKITKRGQNVTFRCDPISEHNRLYWYRQTLGQGPEFLTYFQNEAQLEKSRLLSDRFSAERPKGSFSTLEIQRTEQGDSAMYLCASSLGVVGGPQHFGDGTRLSIL.